Reported below is one T cell receptor beta chain. Its antigen remains unidentified. This specimen comes from a study of vaccination effects on CD4 cells after COVID-19. Background on the study: The cohort was immunized with two doses of either the BNT162b2 or mRNA-1273 vaccine. At 16 days and one week before vaccination, a couple of convalescent patients gave samples.

Trimming left V 2 bases short and J 5 bases short, with 13 bases between. Germline V lookup: CDR1 SGHNT, CDR2 YYREEE (reference sequence). This CDR3 contains 14 residues. Antigen-specific CD4+ T cells expanded by the ViraFEST assay with viral peptide pools were then sequenced. Following culture for about ten days, CD4+ T cells were isolated. Infection dated between March and December 2020, before the Alpha, Beta and Delta variants reached the United States. On days 3 and 7, fresh IL-2 medium replaced half the medium. The repertoire was sequenced with immunoSEQ multiplex PCR; TCRdb's copy has only in-frame clones and lacks some. The table records approximately 28,000 clones, 70% to 80% of them present only once. General study findings and limits: Clones of infection and vaccine origin contracted markedly late after vaccination.

This TCR came from a human donor who had a prior SARS-CoV-2 infection. This chain connects TRBV5-4 to TRBJ2-5, with unresolved D. This specimen consisted of CD4+ T cells from PBMCs cultured with HCoV-NL63 spike peptides, obtained before COVID-19 vaccination. Written as DNA, the CDR3 is TGTGCCAGCAGCTTTGCTCAATTGCGGGAGACCCAGTACTTC. Translated: CASSFAQLRETQYF.